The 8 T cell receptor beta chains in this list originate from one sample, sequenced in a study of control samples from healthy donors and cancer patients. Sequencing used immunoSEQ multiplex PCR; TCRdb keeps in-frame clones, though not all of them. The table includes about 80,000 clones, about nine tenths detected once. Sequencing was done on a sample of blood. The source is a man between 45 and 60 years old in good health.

CDR3 nucleotide sequence: TGTGCCAGCAGTTCGTACGTGTTTCTCCACTCGGGTGCTTTCTTT. Protein: CASSSYVFLHSGAFF. The gene calls are TRBV6-5 and TRBJ1-1; D gene ambiguous. The germline V gene encodes CDR1 MNHEY and CDR2 SVGAGI. CDR3 length: 15 amino acids. Trimming took 4 bases from V and 11 from J, leaving 23 bases between them.

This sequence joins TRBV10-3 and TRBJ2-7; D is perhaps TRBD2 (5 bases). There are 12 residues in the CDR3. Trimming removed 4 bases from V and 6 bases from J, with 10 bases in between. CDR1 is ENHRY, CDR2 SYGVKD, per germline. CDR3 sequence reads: CAISARDGEQYF. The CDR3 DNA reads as TGTGCCATCAGTGCCCGGGATGGCGAGCAGTACTTC.

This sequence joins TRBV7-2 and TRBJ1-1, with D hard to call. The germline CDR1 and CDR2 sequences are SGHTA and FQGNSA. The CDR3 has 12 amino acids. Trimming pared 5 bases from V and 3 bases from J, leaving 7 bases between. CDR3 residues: CASSPLYTEAFF. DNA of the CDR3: TGTGCCAGCAGCCCATTGTACACTGAAGCTTTCTTT.

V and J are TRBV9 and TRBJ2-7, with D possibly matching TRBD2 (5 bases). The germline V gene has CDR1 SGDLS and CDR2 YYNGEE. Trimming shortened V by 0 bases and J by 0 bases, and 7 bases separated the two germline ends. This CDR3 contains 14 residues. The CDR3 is CASSVVSGSYEQYF. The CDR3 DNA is TGTGCCAGCAGCGTAGTCAGCGGCTCCTACGAGCAGTACTTC.

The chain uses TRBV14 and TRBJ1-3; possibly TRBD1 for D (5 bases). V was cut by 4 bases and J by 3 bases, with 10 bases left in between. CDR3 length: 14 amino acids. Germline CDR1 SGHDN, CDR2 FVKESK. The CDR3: CASSPRVLGNTIYF. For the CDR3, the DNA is TGTGCCAGCAGCCCCAGGGTCCTTGGAAACACCATATATTTT.

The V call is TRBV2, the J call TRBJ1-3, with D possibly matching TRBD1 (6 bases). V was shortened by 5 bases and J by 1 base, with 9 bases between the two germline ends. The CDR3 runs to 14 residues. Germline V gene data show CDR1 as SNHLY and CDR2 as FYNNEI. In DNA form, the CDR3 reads TGTGCCAGCAGTTTAGGGGGTTCTGGAAACACCATATATTTT. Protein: CASSLGGSGNTIYF.

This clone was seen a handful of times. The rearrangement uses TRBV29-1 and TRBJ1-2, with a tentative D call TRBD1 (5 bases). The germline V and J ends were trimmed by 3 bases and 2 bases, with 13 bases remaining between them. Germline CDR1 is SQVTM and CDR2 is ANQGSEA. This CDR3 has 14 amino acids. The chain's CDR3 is CSVDRRGSNYGYTF. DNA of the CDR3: TGCAGCGTTGATCGGAGGGGCTCGAACTATGGCTACACCTTC.

CDR3 in DNA: TGCGCCAGCAGTGACGAGCCTTTCTCTGGAAACACCATATATTTT. It is translated as CASSDEPFSGNTIYF. The rearrangement uses TRBV10-1 and TRBJ1-3; no clear D gene. With 3 bases removed from V and 0 bases from J, the gap between germline ends came to 9 bases. The V gene's germline CDR1 is WNHNN and CDR2 SYGVQD (reference sequence). The CDR3 consists of 15 residues.